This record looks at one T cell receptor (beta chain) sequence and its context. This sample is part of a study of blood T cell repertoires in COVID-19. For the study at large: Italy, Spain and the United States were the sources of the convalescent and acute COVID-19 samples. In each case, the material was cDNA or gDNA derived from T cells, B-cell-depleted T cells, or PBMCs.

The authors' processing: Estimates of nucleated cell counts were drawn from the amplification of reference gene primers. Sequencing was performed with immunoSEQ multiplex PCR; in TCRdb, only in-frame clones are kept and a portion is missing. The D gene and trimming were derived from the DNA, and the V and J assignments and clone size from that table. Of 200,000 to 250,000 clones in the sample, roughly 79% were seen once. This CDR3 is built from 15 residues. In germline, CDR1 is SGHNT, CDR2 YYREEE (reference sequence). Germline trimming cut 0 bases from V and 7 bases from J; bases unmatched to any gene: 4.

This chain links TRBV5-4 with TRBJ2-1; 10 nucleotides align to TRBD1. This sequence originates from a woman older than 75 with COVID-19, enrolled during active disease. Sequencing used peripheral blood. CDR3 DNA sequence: TGTGCCAGCAGCTTGGGCCGGGACAGGGGAAATGAGCAGTTCTTC. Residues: CASSLGRDRGNEQFF.